This is a list of T cell receptor beta chains from one sample in a study of cytomegalovirus exposure and HLA in healthy donors. TCRdb's copy holds only in-frame clones and misses some; the assay was immunoSEQ multiplex PCR. The sample includes some 220,000 clones, 78% of them seen just once. Sequenced material: PBMCs. These receptors were obtained from a boy between 10 and 17 years old in good health and CMV-seronegative. Each CDR3 is given with its conserved first and last residue. The order of the fields is D gene, clone size, V gene, J gene, CDR3 protein, CDR3 DNA. A D gene is named only where the DNA matches it firmly. The listing skips clone size in some rows; elsewhere it reads once, few, many or a size class.

d_gene: TRBD1; abundance: NA; v_gene: TRBV9; j_gene: TRBJ1-2; CDR3aa: CASSVRGQGGYGYTF; CDR3nt: TGTGCCAGCAGCGTCCGAGGACAGGGAGGCTATGGCTACACCTTC
d_gene: TRBD2; abundance: NA; v_gene: TRBV5-1; j_gene: TRBJ2-3; CDR3aa: CASSLTGGARRDTQYF; CDR3nt: TGCGCCAGCAGCTTGACCGGGGGGGCCCGTAGAGATACGCAGTATTTT
d_gene: NA; abundance: NA; v_gene: TRBV9; j_gene: TRBJ1-1; CDR3aa: CASSVALRGDTEAFF; CDR3nt: TGTGCCAGCAGCGTAGCCCTTCGGGGGGACACTGAAGCTTTCTTT
d_gene: TRBD1; abundance: few; v_gene: TRBV19; j_gene: TRBJ1-2; CDR3aa: CASSPRDRGWDGYTF; CDR3nt: TGTGCCAGTAGTCCCCGCGACAGGGGTTGGGATGGCTACACCTTC
d_gene: NA; abundance: once; v_gene: TRBV6-5; j_gene: TRBJ1-1; CDR3aa: CASSSYDTEAFF; CDR3nt: TGTGCCAGCAGTTCTTATGACACTGAAGCTTTCTTT
d_gene: NA; abundance: NA; v_gene: TRBV19; j_gene: TRBJ1-4; CDR3aa: CASSISRDPNEKLFF; CDR3nt: TGTGCCAGTAGTATTTCTCGGGATCCTAATGAAAAACTGTTTTTT
d_gene: TRBD1; abundance: NA; v_gene: TRBV30; j_gene: TRBJ1-3; CDR3aa: CAWSVFQGGNTIYF; CDR3nt: TGTGCCTGGAGTGTATTCCAGGGGGGTAACACCATATATTTT
d_gene: NA; abundance: NA; v_gene: TRBV5-4; j_gene: TRBJ2-3; CDR3aa: CASSFNTDTQYF; CDR3nt: TGTGCCAGCAGCTTTAACACAGATACGCAGTATTTT
d_gene: TRBD1; abundance: NA; v_gene: TRBV14; j_gene: TRBJ2-7; CDR3aa: CASSQETGLWNEQYF; CDR3nt: TGTGCCAGCAGCCAAGAGACAGGGCTGTGGAACGAGCAGTACTTC
d_gene: NA; abundance: NA; v_gene: TRBV18; j_gene: TRBJ1-1; CDR3aa: CASSPPVWSTEAFF; CDR3nt: TGTGCCAGCTCACCTCCCGTATGGAGCACTGAAGCTTTCTTT
d_gene: NA; abundance: NA; v_gene: TRBV5-4; j_gene: TRBJ1-1; CDR3aa: CASSLDTGNTEAFF; CDR3nt: TGTGCCAGCAGCTTGGATACGGGGAACACTGAAGCTTTCTTT
d_gene: NA; abundance: NA; v_gene: TRBV25-1; j_gene: TRBJ1-5; CDR3aa: CASSATGNGNQPQHF; CDR3nt: TGTGCCAGCAGTGCCACGGGGAATGGTAATCAGCCCCAGCATTTT
d_gene: TRBD1; abundance: NA; v_gene: TRBV4-1; j_gene: TRBJ1-5; CDR3aa: CASSQTGPNQPQHF; CDR3nt: TGCGCCAGCAGCCAGACAGGGCCAAATCAGCCCCAGCATTTT
d_gene: TRBD1; abundance: NA; v_gene: TRBV11-2; j_gene: TRBJ1-2; CDR3aa: CASSLDRGPGGYTF; CDR3nt: TGTGCCAGCAGCTTGGACAGGGGGCCGGGTGGCTACACCTTC
d_gene: TRBD1; abundance: NA; v_gene: TRBV19; j_gene: TRBJ1-3; CDR3aa: CASSPGQRSSGNTIYF; CDR3nt: TGTGCCAGTAGCCCGGGACAGAGAAGCTCTGGAAACACCATATATTTT
d_gene: TRBD1; abundance: NA; v_gene: TRBV2; j_gene: TRBJ1-2; CDR3aa: CASSDPGQGNYGYTF; CDR3nt: TGTGCCAGCAGTGACCCTGGACAGGGAAACTATGGCTACACCTTC
d_gene: NA; abundance: NA; v_gene: TRBV5-1; j_gene: TRBJ2-7; CDR3aa: CASSLSIGQYYEQYF; CDR3nt: TGCGCCAGCAGCTTGTCGATCGGACAATATTACGAGCAGTACTTC
d_gene: TRBD1; abundance: NA; v_gene: TRBV6-5; j_gene: TRBJ1-1; CDR3aa: CASSSNRGTEAFF; CDR3nt: TGTGCCAGCAGTTCCAACAGGGGGACTGAAGCTTTCTTC
d_gene: TRBD2; abundance: NA; v_gene: TRBV30; j_gene: TRBJ2-7; CDR3aa: CACSSGLSYEQYF; CDR3nt: TGTGCCTGTTCTAGCGGGCTCTCCTACGAGCAGTACTTC
d_gene: NA; abundance: once; v_gene: TRBV6-5; j_gene: TRBJ2-1; CDR3aa: CASSKTVYEQFF; CDR3nt: TGTGCCAGCAGCAAGACAGTTTATGAGCAGTTCTTC
d_gene: NA; abundance: once; v_gene: TRBV5-1; j_gene: TRBJ1-5; CDR3aa: CASSSTGDRNQPQHF; CDR3nt: TGCGCCAGCAGCTCGACCGGGGATCGGAATCAGCCCCAGCATTTT
d_gene: NA; abundance: NA; v_gene: TRBV6-1; j_gene: TRBJ1-5; CDR3aa: CASSEFPGFREPQHF; CDR3nt: TGTGCCAGCAGTGAATTCCCGGGGTTTCGGGAGCCCCAGCATTTT
d_gene: TRBD1; abundance: few; v_gene: TRBV5-1; j_gene: TRBJ2-7; CDR3aa: CASSRWTGYEQYF; CDR3nt: TGCGCCAGCAGCCGCTGGACAGGCTACGAGCAGTACTTC
d_gene: NA; abundance: NA; v_gene: TRBV7-5; j_gene: TRBJ1-5; CDR3aa: CARRRAQGKVGNQPQHF; CDR3nt: TGTGCCAGAAGACGCGCACAGGGGAAGGTTGGGAATCAGCCCCAGCATTTT
d_gene: TRBD1; abundance: few; v_gene: TRBV20-1; j_gene: TRBJ2-1; CDR3aa: CSAGQGDFF; CDR3nt: TGCAGTGCTGGACAGGGCGACTTCTTC
d_gene: NA; abundance: NA; v_gene: TRBV7-9; j_gene: TRBJ1-2; CDR3aa: CASSLNIGGPGANYGYTF; CDR3nt: TGTGCCAGCAGCTTAAATATCGGGGGGCCAGGGGCTAACTATGGCTACACCTTC
d_gene: NA; abundance: few; v_gene: TRBV6-5; j_gene: TRBJ1-2; CDR3aa: CASSYSRVNGYTF; CDR3nt: TGTGCCAGCAGTTACTCGCGGGTGAACGGCTACACCTTC
d_gene: TRBD2; abundance: few; v_gene: TRBV7-9; j_gene: TRBJ2-7; CDR3aa: CSSSFTPGLGAYEQYF; CDR3nt: TGTTCCAGCAGCTTCACCCCGGGACTAGGGGCGTACGAGCAGTACTTC
d_gene: NA; abundance: once; v_gene: TRBV4-2; j_gene: TRBJ1-6; CDR3aa: CASSQDLELQASPLHF; CDR3nt: TGTGCCAGCAGCCAAGATCTCGAACTCCAAGCGTCACCCCTCCACTTT
d_gene: TRBD1; abundance: NA; v_gene: TRBV30; j_gene: TRBJ2-7; CDR3aa: CAWSDRGYEQYF; CDR3nt: TGTGCCTGGAGCGACAGGGGGTACGAGCAGTACTTC
d_gene: NA; abundance: NA; v_gene: TRBV9; j_gene: TRBJ1-2; CDR3aa: CASSVGQGPPYGYTF; CDR3nt: TGTGCCAGCAGCGTAGGGCAGGGGCCACCCTATGGCTACACCTTC
d_gene: TRBD1; abundance: NA; v_gene: TRBV27; j_gene: TRBJ2-7; CDR3aa: CASSSTGGVGFYEQYF; CDR3nt: TGTGCCAGCAGTAGTACAGGGGGCGTAGGGTTCTACGAGCAGTACTTC
d_gene: NA; abundance: NA; v_gene: TRBV30; j_gene: TRBJ2-3; CDR3aa: CAWSVTGDTQYF; CDR3nt: TGTGCCTGGAGTGTAACGGGGGATACGCAGTATTTT
d_gene: TRBD1; abundance: few; v_gene: TRBV11-3; j_gene: TRBJ1-4; CDR3aa: CASKQGPNNEKLFF; CDR3nt: TGTGCCAGCAAACAGGGGCCTAATAATGAAAAACTGTTTTTT
d_gene: NA; abundance: NA; v_gene: TRBV7-6; j_gene: TRBJ1-2; CDR3aa: CASSPATRDNYGYTF; CDR3nt: TGTGCCAGCAGCCCGGCGACCAGGGATAACTATGGCTACACCTTC
d_gene: TRBD1; abundance: NA; v_gene: TRBV6-5; j_gene: TRBJ1-4; CDR3aa: CASSSQDRVGEKLFF; CDR3nt: TGTGCCAGCAGTTCCCAAGACAGGGTCGGGGAAAAACTGTTTTTT
d_gene: TRBD2; abundance: NA; v_gene: TRBV4-1; j_gene: TRBJ2-2; CDR3aa: CASSLTSSNTGELFF; CDR3nt: TGCGCCAGCAGCCTGACTAGCTCTAACACCGGGGAGCTGTTTTTT
d_gene: TRBD1; abundance: NA; v_gene: TRBV5-4; j_gene: TRBJ1-3; CDR3aa: CASSITGGGNTIYF; CDR3nt: TGTGCCAGCAGCATCACAGGGGGTGGAAACACCATATATTTT
d_gene: NA; abundance: NA; v_gene: TRBV28; j_gene: TRBJ1-5; CDR3aa: CASSLTQGSNQPQHF; CDR3nt: TGTGCCAGCAGTTTAACGCAGGGGAGCAATCAGCCCCAGCATTTT
d_gene: NA; abundance: NA; v_gene: TRBV18; j_gene: TRBJ1-1; CDR3aa: CASSPRQAAFEAFF; CDR3nt: TGTGCCAGCTCACCAAGACAGGCAGCATTTGAAGCTTTCTTT
d_gene: TRBD1; abundance: once; v_gene: TRBV18; j_gene: TRBJ1-4; CDR3aa: CASSPGQGNEKLFF; CDR3nt: TGTGCCAGCTCACCGGGACAGGGTAATGAAAAACTGTTTTTT
d_gene: TRBD1; abundance: few; v_gene: TRBV11-3; j_gene: TRBJ1-6; CDR3aa: CASSPPGTGESPLHF; CDR3nt: TGTGCCAGCAGCCCCCCCGGGACAGGGGAATCACCCCTCCACTTT
d_gene: TRBD2; abundance: NA; v_gene: TRBV6-6; j_gene: TRBJ2-1; CDR3aa: CASRIGRGVLADEQFF; CDR3nt: TGTGCCAGCAGGATCGGGAGGGGGGTGCTGGCGGATGAGCAGTTCTTC
d_gene: NA; abundance: NA; v_gene: TRBV5-1; j_gene: TRBJ2-3; CDR3aa: CASSLAGGTDTQYF; CDR3nt: TGCGCCAGCAGCTTGGCAGGGGGCACAGATACGCAGTATTTT
d_gene: TRBD2; abundance: NA; v_gene: TRBV19; j_gene: TRBJ2-7; CDR3aa: CASSPGLASSYEQYF; CDR3nt: TGTGCCAGTAGTCCTGGACTAGCGAGCTCCTACGAGCAGTACTTC
d_gene: TRBD1; abundance: NA; v_gene: TRBV4-1; j_gene: TRBJ2-2; CDR3aa: CASSQDLLTGTGYTGELFF; CDR3nt: TGCGCCAGCAGCCAAGATCTACTAACCGGGACAGGGTACACCGGGGAGCTGTTTTTT
d_gene: NA; abundance: few; v_gene: TRBV15; j_gene: TRBJ1-1; CDR3aa: CATGGALNTEAFF; CDR3nt: TGTGCCACAGGAGGGGCTCTGAACACTGAAGCTTTCTTT
d_gene: NA; abundance: NA; v_gene: TRBV30; j_gene: TRBJ2-7; CDR3aa: CAWTLLRGEQYF; CDR3nt: TGTGCCTGGACCCTCCTGCGGGGCGAGCAGTACTTC
d_gene: TRBD2; abundance: NA; v_gene: TRBV30; j_gene: TRBJ2-1; CDR3aa: CAWSRSGSGEQFF; CDR3nt: TGTGCCTGGAGTCGGAGCGGGAGTGGGGAGCAGTTCTTC
d_gene: NA; abundance: NA; v_gene: TRBV29-1; j_gene: TRBJ2-5; CDR3aa: CSVPGGRGQYF; CDR3nt: TGCAGCGTCCCCGGGGGTAGAGGCCAGTACTTC
d_gene: NA; abundance: NA; v_gene: TRBV18; j_gene: TRBJ1-4; CDR3aa: CASSLRTVGEKLFF; CDR3nt: TGTGCCAGCTCACTTAGGACAGTGGGAGAAAAACTGTTTTTT
d_gene: NA; abundance: NA; v_gene: TRBV11-3; j_gene: TRBJ2-7; CDR3aa: CASSFIWRPYEQYF; CDR3nt: TGTGCCAGCAGCTTTATCTGGAGACCCTACGAGCAGTACTTC
d_gene: NA; abundance: NA; v_gene: TRBV10-2; j_gene: TRBJ1-2; CDR3aa: CASSENRAHGYTF; CDR3nt: TGCGCCAGCAGTGAGAACAGGGCGCATGGCTACACCTTC
d_gene: NA; abundance: once; v_gene: TRBV18; j_gene: TRBJ2-4; CDR3aa: CASSPGSKNIQYF; CDR3nt: TGTGCCAGCTCACCGGGCTCCAAAAACATTCAGTACTTC
d_gene: NA; abundance: once; v_gene: TRBV27; j_gene: TRBJ1-2; CDR3aa: CASLPLGRDNYGYTF; CDR3nt: TGTGCCAGCCTCCCCCTGGGGCGGGATAACTATGGCTACACCTTC
d_gene: TRBD1; abundance: NA; v_gene: TRBV5-6; j_gene: TRBJ1-1; CDR3aa: CASNPGTGYPEAFF; CDR3nt: TGTGCCAGCAACCCCGGGACAGGATACCCTGAAGCTTTCTTT
d_gene: TRBD1; abundance: once; v_gene: TRBV7-2; j_gene: TRBJ1-1; CDR3aa: CASSLAGGPEAFF; CDR3nt: TGTGCCAGCAGCCTGGCAGGGGGGCCTGAAGCTTTCTTT
d_gene: TRBD1; abundance: once; v_gene: TRBV6-1; j_gene: TRBJ2-6; CDR3aa: CASSELDRVGANVLTF; CDR3nt: TGTGCCAGCAGTGAGCTAGACAGGGTCGGGGCCAACGTCCTGACTTTC